These 20 T cell receptor beta chains came from one sample sequenced in a study of response to subunit inactivated influenza vaccine (dated by TCRdb to 2016 to 2019). The protocol used for the library was RT-PCR. The sequencing machine was an Illumina HiSeq 2500. TCRdb itself trimmed the public reads at Q25 with fastp, ran MiXCR and retained productive beta chains. Identical CDR3 protein sequences are pooled into one entry, listed with their most common genes and DNA. The sample yields roughly 650,000 distinct CDR3 sequences; 13% to 15% were counted once. The top ten hold 7.5% to 8% of the sample. The input for sequencing was PBMCs from blood, taken 14 days before vaccination. The receptors were sampled from a man in his fifties who received an inactivated influenza vaccine. Donor details come from another sample of the same person, matched by shared clones.

The V gene is TRBV5-5, the J gene TRBJ2-5; 8 bases map to TRBD2. V lost 5 bases and J lost 0; bases outside the gene matches: 9. In germline, CDR1 is SGHKS, CDR2 YYEKEE (reference sequence). This CDR3 has 16 residues. CDR3 residues: CASSYLGGEYQETQYF. CDR3 DNA sequence: TGTGCCAGCAGTTATCTCGGGGGGGAATACCAAGAGACCCAGTACTTC.

This clonotype was recorded a few times. The genes are TRBV7-8 and TRBJ2-2, with no clear D. With 1 base removed from V and 1 base from J, the gap between germline ends came to 10 bases. Germline V gene data show CDR1 as SGHVS and CDR2 as FQNEAQ. This CDR3 spans 16 amino acids. CDR3 sequence (DNA): TGTGCCAGCAGCTTAGGGAGCGCGGTGAACACCGGGGAGCTGTTTTTT. This translates into CASSLGSAVNTGELFF.

The chain is built from TRBV30 and TRBJ1-3, with D unclear. Germline lookup yields CDR1 GTSNPN and CDR2 SVGIG (reference sequence). With 3 bases removed from V and 3 bases from J, the gap between germline ends came to 15 bases. This CDR3 region has 15 residues. CDR3 amino acids: CAWSLDQWYGNTIYF. The DNA of the CDR3 is TGTGCCTGGAGCTTGGACCAGTGGTATGGAAACACCATATATTTT.

The chain has TRBV6-2 or TRBV6-3 and TRBJ2-4; D is uncertain. Germline V CDR1 and CDR2: MNHEY, SVGEGT. This CDR3 is 13 amino acids long. Trimming pared 6 bases from V and 0 bases from J, leaving 6 bases between. The CDR3 coding sequence is TGTGCCAGCAGCATAGCAGCCAAAAACATTCAGTACTTC. As protein: CASSIAAKNIQYF.

In its sample, this clonotype was seen a few times. This rearrangement joins TRBV4-2 to TRBJ2-2; 10 positions agree with TRBD2. The CDR3 sequence is 19 residues long. The germline V gene has CDR1 LGHNA and CDR2 YNFKEQ. J gave up 3 bases and V 3 bases, and 13 bases lay outside the gene matches. The CDR3 nucleotides read TGTGCCAGCAGCCAGGCCCTCAGGGGGCTAGCGGGAGACACCGGGGAGCTGTTTTTT. Its translation is CASSQALRGLAGDTGELFF.

This chain uses TRBV27 with TRBJ2-7; D remains ambiguous. Trimming took off 0 bases at V and 2 bases at J, with 5 bases between the two ends. This CDR3 is built from 13 residues. Germline assignment: CDR1 MNHEY and CDR2 SMNVEV (reference sequence). The CDR3 loop reads CASSLSATYEQYF. CDR3 nucleotides: TGTGCCAGCAGTTTATCGGCTACCTACGAGCAGTACTTC.

The chain joins TRBV20-1 to TRBJ2-1, with TRBD1 identical over 10 bases. This CDR3 is 14 amino acids long. J was trimmed by 6 bases and V by 6 bases; bases with no gene match: 8. From germline, CDR1 is DFQATT and CDR2 SNEGSKA (reference sequence). The CDR3, as DNA: TGCAGTGCGCCCCGGGACAGGGGTTTCAATGAGCAGTTCTTC. It encodes CSAPRDRGFNEQFF.

CDR3 in DNA: TGCGCCAGCAGCCAAGTCCCACAGGGGGGGGACACTGAAGCTTTCTTT. As protein: CASSQVPQGGDTEAFF. The chain combines TRBV4-3 with TRBJ1-1, with 8 bases that match TRBD1. The V gene's germline CDR1 is LGHNA and CDR2 YSLEER. The CDR3 extends over 16 amino acids. V shed 1 base and J 3 bases; nucleotides not matched to a gene: 7.

The chain is built from TRBV7-2 and TRBJ2-5, with TRBD2 as a possible D gene (6 bases). There are 15 residues in the CDR3. Germline CDR1 is SGHTA and CDR2 is FQGNSA. V lost 2 bases and J lost 5, with 15 bases in between. The CDR3 here is CASSLFARGGETQYF. CDR3 bases: TGTGCCAGCAGCTTATTTGCGCGGGGAGGTGAGACCCAGTACTTC.

The V and J genes are TRBV28 and TRBJ2-7; D is ambiguous. This CDR3 has 14 amino acids. The V and J ends lost 5 bases and 2 bases respectively, with 13 bases between them. Germline values: CDR1 MDHEN, CDR2 SYDVKM. CDR3 amino acids: CASSPVDGAYEQYF. The CDR3 nucleotides read TGTGCCAGCAGTCCCGTGGATGGCGCCTACGAGCAGTACTTC.

This clonotype was counted only a few times. The V and J genes are TRBV18 and TRBJ2-1; the D gene is possibly TRBD2 (6 bases). Trimming left V 1 base short and J 1 base short, with 23 bases between. The CDR3 covers 20 residues. CDR1 KGHSH and CDR2 LQKENI come from the germline V gene. The CDR3: CASSPLQSRGSGISYNEQFF. In nucleotides, the CDR3 is TGTGCCAGCTCACCACTTCAATCTCGAGGTAGCGGCATATCCTACAATGAGCAGTTCTTC.

In its sample, this clonotype was seen many times. The chain recombines TRBV28 with TRBJ2-7; the D is unclear. This CDR3 is built from 14 residues. Trimming cost V 2 bases and J 2 bases, with 10 bases left between them. Germline CDR1 is MDHEN and CDR2 is SYDVKM. CDR3 in DNA: TGTGCCAGCAGTTTAAAGGGTCTACCCTACGAGCAGTACTTC. The encoded protein is CASSLKGLPYEQYF.

The chain joins TRBV20-1 to TRBJ2-1; no definite D call. Germline lookup yields CDR1 DFQATT and CDR2 SNEGSKA (reference sequence). The CDR3 runs 10 residues. Trimming removed 6 bases at V and 8 bases at J, with 8 bases between. In nucleotides, the CDR3 is TGCAGTGCGCAGAAGGATGAGCAGTTCTTC. Encoded protein: CSAQKDEQFF.

J is TRBJ2-1 and V is TRBV7-9, with 11 bases identical to TRBD1. CDR3 length: 15 residues. Per the germline V gene, CDR1 is SEHNR and CDR2 is FQNEAQ (reference sequence). V lost 3 bases, J lost 5 bases, and 3 bases stayed unmatched. The CDR3: CASSFRDRGDNEQFF. In nucleotides, the CDR3 is TGTGCCAGCAGCTTCCGGGACAGGGGGGACAATGAGCAGTTCTTC.

The chain couples TRBV2 to TRBJ2-7, with D perhaps TRBD1 or TRBD2 (5 bases each). CDR3 length: 12 residues. Germline-derived CDR1 and CDR2 are SNHLY and FYNNEI. Trimming removed 7 bases from V and 2 bases from J, with 9 bases in between. The CDR3 bases are TGTGCCAGCAACCTGGGACCCTACGAGCAGTACTTC. Protein: CASNLGPYEQYF.

The sample holds many counts of this clonotype. The chain joins TRBV12-3 or TRBV12-4 to TRBJ1-5, with unresolved D. The CDR3 runs 14 residues. The germline V and J ends were trimmed by 4 bases and 3 bases, with 10 bases remaining between them. CDR3 DNA sequence: TGTGCCAGCAGTTCTGGGCAGCCCAATCAGCCCCAGCATTTT. It translates to CASSSGQPNQPQHF.

V gene TRBV7-6 combines with J gene TRBJ2-7; D might be TRBD1 or TRBD2, each matching 5 bases. Trimming pared 0 bases from V and 2 bases from J, leaving 11 bases between. This CDR3 region has 15 residues. Per germline, CDR1 SGHVS and CDR2 FNYEAQ. CDR3 residues: CASSLAGTQAYEQYF. As DNA, the CDR3 is TGTGCCAGCAGCTTAGCCGGGACCCAGGCCTACGAGCAGTACTTC.

This clonotype was detected ten times or more. The chain is built from TRBV20-1 and TRBJ1-1; TRBD1 aligns across 9 bases. This CDR3 has 13 residues. Germline CDR1 reads DFQATT; CDR2 reads SNEGSKA (reference sequence). Unmatched junction bases numbered 3, after V lost 6 bases and J lost 1 base. As DNA, the CDR3 is TGCAGTGCCCCGGGACAGGGGAACACTGAAGCTTTCTTT. This gives the protein CSAPGQGNTEAFF.

This clonotype turned up a few times. The rearrangement links TRBV6-1 to TRBJ2-5; possible D gene TRBD1, 5 bases. The CDR3 has 13 residues. The V end lost 11 bases, the J end lost 5 bases, and 18 bases lay between the germline ends. From germline, CDR1 is MNHNS and CDR2 SASEGT. CDR3 nucleotides: TGTGCCGGGTCAGGGTTTTCCGGGGAGACCCAGTACTTC. It encodes CAGSGFSGETQYF.

This clonotype was counted at least ten times. V gene TRBV6-6 combines with J gene TRBJ1-2; 7 bases align to TRBD1. From germline, CDR1 is MNHNY and CDR2 SVGAGI (reference sequence). The CDR3 covers 12 residues. V lost 5 bases to trimming and J lost 8 bases; unmatched junction nucleotides: 5. The CDR3 DNA reads as TGTGCCAGCAGTCGAGGGGGCTCCGGCTACACCTTC. It encodes CASSRGGSGYTF.